A single sample gave rise to the 3 T cell receptor beta chains below, sequenced in a study of response to subunit inactivated influenza vaccine. MiXCR, applied by TCRdb to the RT-PCR reads, yields one record per CDR3 protein. The table records some 540,000 distinct CDR3 sequences, around a quarter of them present only once. The same data also contributed to another study, on T cells expressing NK-cell markers. This second study notes: The TCR beta cDNA came from 5'RACE template switching with UMIs.

Source: CD4+ T cells sorted from PBMCs, taken 11 to 12 days after vaccination. Receptors were obtained from a man between 50 and 59 years old who received an inactivated influenza vaccine.

V and J are TRBV5-5 and TRBJ2-7; 8 bases are a match to TRBD2. This CDR3 is built from 16 residues. The J segment lost 2 bases and the V segment lost 1 base, leaving 8 bases of the junction unmatched. Germline V CDR1 and CDR2: SGHKS, YYEKEE (reference sequence). The CDR3 DNA reads as TGTGCCAGCAGCTTGTTTAGCGGGACAAATACCTACGAGCAGTACTTC. This gives the protein CASSLFSGTNTYEQYF.

The rearrangement uses TRBV29-1 and TRBJ2-4, with TRBD2 identical over 8 bases. Germline CDR1 is SQVTM and CDR2 is ANQGSEA. Trimming at V came to 5 bases and at J to 6 bases, leaving 12 bases not matched to a gene. This CDR3 is 15 amino acids long. The CDR3, as DNA: TGCAGCGTTCCGGGGGGGCCTGATCGGGGAAACATTCAGTACTTC. Protein sequence: CSVPGGPDRGNIQYF.

This clonotype was recorded at least ten times. The chain joins TRBV5-1 to TRBJ2-1, with D maybe TRBD1 (6 bases). The CDR3 is made up of 16 amino acids. Looked up from germline, CDR1 is SGHRS and CDR2 is YFSETQ. Trimming removed 4 bases from V and 9 bases from J, with 23 bases in between. The chain's CDR3 is CASSPGTKSGASEQFF. CDR3 nucleotide sequence: TGCGCCAGCAGCCCCGGGACAAAAAGTGGGGCAAGTGAGCAGTTCTTC.